The entry that follows covers one T cell receptor beta chain sequence. Its cognate antigen is unknown. The data derive from a study of siplizumab effects on memory and regulatory T cells. Study-wide results and limits: Whether proliferating Tregs in siplizumab cultures suppress was not functionally confirmed. Naive T cells were seen as more diverse than memory cells and as major alloresponse contributors. Siplizumab led to significantly less abundant alloreactive sequences that could be traced back to unstimulated CD4+ memory cells. With siplizumab, Treg-derived clones averaged approximately 72% of mappable alloreactive CD4+ clones, versus 25% to 30% in controls.

Profiled with immunoSEQ multiplex PCR; TCRdb holds only in-frame clones, not every one. The sample holds roughly 93,000 clones; about 93% are singletons and the top ten take about 1.5%. The sequencing input was non-Treg CD4+ T cells sorted from blood. The TCR originated in a human donor in good health.

CDR3 bases: TGTGCCAGCAGCTTAGCCCCGGGACAAATTTTAGACACCATATATTTT. Translated: CASSLAPGQILDTIYF. V is TRBV7-2 and J is TRBJ1-3; tentatively, D is TRBD1 (6 bases). CDR1 and CDR2 (germline): SGHTA, FQGNSA. The CDR3 is made up of 16 amino acids. V was trimmed by 0 bases and J by 8 bases, leaving 17 bases between them.